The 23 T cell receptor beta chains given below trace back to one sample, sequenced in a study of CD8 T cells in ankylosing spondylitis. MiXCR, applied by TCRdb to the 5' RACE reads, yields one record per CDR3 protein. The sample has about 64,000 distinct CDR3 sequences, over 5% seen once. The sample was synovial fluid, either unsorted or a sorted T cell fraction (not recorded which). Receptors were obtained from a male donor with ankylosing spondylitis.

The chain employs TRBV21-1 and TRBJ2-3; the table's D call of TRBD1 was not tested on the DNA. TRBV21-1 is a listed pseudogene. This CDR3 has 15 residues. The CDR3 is CASKKSDSYTDTQYF. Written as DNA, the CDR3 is TGTGCCAGCAAAAAATCGGACAGTTACACAGATACGCAGTATTTT.

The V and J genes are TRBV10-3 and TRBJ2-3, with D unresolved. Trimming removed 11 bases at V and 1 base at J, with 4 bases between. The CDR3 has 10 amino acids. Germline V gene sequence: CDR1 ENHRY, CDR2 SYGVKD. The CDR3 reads CAAGTDTQYF. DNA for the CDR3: TGTGCCGCGGGCACAGATACGCAGTATTTT.

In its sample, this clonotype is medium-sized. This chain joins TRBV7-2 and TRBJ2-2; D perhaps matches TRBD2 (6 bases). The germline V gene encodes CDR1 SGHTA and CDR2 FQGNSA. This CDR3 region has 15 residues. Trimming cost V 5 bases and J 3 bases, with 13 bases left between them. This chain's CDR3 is CASSGTGSHTGELFF. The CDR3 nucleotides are TGTGCCAGCAGCGGAACCGGGAGCCACACCGGGGAGCTGTTTTTT.

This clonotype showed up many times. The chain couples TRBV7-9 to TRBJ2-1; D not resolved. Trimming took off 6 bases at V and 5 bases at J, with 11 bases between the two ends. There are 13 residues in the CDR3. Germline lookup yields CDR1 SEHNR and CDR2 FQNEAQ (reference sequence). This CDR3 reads CASRITANNEQFF. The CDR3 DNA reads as TGTGCCAGCAGAATCACTGCGAACAATGAGCAGTTCTTC.

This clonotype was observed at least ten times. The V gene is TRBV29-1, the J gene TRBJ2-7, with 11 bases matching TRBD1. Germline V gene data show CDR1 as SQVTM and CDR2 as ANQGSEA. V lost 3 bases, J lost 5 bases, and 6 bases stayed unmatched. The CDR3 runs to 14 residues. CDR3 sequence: CSVDFRTGGNEQYF. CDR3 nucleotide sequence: TGCAGCGTTGACTTTAGGACAGGGGGCAACGAGCAGTACTTC.

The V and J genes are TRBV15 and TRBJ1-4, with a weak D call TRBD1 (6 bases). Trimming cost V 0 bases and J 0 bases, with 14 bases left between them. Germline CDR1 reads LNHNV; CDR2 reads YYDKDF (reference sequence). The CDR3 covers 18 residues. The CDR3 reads CATSRDGWGATTNEKLFF. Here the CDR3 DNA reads TGTGCCACCAGCAGAGATGGTTGGGGGGCGACAACTAATGAAAAACTGTTTTTT.

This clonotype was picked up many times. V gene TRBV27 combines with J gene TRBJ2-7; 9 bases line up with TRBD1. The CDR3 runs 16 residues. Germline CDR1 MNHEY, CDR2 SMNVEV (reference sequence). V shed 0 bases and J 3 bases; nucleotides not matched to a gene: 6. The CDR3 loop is CASSLSPQGAGYEQYF. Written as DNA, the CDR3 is TGTGCCAGCAGTTTATCCCCACAGGGGGCCGGCTACGAGCAGTACTTC.

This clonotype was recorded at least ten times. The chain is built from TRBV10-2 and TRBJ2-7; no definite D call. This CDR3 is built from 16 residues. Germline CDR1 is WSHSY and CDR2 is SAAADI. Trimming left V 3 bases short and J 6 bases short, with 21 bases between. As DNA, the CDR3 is TGCGCCAGCAGTGATTTTGGCATGACCAGCCTCCGCGAGCAGTACTTC. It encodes CASSDFGMTSLREQYF.

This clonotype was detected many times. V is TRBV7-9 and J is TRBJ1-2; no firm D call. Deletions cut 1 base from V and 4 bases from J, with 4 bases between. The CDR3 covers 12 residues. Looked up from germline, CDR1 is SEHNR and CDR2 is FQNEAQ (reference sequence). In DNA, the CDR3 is TGTGCCAGCAGCTTAGTACCCTATGGCTACACCTTC. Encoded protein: CASSLVPYGYTF.

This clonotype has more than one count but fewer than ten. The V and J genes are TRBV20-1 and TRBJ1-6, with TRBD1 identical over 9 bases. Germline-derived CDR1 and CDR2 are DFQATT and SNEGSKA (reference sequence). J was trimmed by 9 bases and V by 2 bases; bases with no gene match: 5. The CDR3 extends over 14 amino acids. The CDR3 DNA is TGCAGTGCTAGAAGAGACAGGGGGACTTCACCCCTCCACTTT. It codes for CSARRDRGTSPLHF.

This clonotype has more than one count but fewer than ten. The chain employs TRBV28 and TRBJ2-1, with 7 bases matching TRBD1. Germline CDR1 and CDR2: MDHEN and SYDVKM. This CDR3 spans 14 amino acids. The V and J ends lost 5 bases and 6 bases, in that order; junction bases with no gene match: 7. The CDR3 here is CASSLRQGFNEQFF. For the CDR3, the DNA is TGTGCCAGCAGTCTCCGACAGGGTTTCAATGAGCAGTTCTTC.

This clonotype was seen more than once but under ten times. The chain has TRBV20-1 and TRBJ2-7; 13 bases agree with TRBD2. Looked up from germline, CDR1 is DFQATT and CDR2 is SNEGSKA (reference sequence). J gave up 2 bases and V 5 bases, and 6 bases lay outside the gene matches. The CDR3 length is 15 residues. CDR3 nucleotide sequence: TGCAGTGCTGTTAAAGGGACTAGCGGGGCCTACGAGCAGTACTTC. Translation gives CSAVKGTSGAYEQYF.

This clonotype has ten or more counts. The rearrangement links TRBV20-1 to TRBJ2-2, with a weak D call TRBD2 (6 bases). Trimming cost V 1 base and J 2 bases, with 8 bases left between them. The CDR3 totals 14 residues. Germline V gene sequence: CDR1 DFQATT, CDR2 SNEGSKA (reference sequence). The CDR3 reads CSARGGLNTGELFF. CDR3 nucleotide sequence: TGCAGTGCTAGAGGGGGACTCAACACCGGGGAGCTGTTTTTT.

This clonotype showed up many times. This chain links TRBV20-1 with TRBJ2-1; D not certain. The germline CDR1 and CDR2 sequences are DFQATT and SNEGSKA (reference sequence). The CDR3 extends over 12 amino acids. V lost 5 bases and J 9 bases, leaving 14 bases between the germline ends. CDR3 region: CSAEFGWGEQFF. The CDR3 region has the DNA TGCAGTGCTGAGTTTGGTTGGGGTGAGCAGTTCTTC.

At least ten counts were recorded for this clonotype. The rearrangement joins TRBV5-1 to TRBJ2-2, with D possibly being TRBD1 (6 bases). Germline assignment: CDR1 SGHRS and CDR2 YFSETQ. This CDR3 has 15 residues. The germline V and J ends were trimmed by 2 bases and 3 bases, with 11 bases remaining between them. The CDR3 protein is CASSFGAGDTGELFF. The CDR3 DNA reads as TGCGCCAGCAGCTTTGGGGCAGGGGACACCGGGGAGCTGTTTTTT.

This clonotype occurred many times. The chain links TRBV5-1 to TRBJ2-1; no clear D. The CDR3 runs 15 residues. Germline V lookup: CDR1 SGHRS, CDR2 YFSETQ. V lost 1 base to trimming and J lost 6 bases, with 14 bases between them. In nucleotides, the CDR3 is TGCGCCAGCAGCTTGACCGCAGCGTCTTTCAATGAGCAGTTCTTC. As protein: CASSLTAASFNEQFF.

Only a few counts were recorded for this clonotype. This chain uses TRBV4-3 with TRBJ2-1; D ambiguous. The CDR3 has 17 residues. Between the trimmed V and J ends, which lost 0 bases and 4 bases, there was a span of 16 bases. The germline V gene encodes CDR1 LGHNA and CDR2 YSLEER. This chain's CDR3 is CASSQDYGTVTYNEQFF. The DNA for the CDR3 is TGCGCCAGCAGCCAAGATTACGGAACTGTGACATACAATGAGCAGTTCTTC.

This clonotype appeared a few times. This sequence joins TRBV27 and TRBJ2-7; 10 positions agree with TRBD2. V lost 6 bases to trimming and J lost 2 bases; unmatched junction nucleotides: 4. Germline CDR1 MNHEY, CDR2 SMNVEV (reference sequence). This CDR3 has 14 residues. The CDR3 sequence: CASRRTSGPYEQYF. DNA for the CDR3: TGTGCCAGCAGACGGACTAGCGGCCCCTACGAGCAGTACTTC.

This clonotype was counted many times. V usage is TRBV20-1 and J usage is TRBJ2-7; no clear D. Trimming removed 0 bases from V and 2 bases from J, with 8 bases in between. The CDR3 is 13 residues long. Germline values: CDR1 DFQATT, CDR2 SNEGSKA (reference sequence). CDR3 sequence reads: CSARDGLTYEQYF. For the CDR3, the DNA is TGCAGTGCTAGAGACGGTCTCACCTACGAGCAGTACTTC.

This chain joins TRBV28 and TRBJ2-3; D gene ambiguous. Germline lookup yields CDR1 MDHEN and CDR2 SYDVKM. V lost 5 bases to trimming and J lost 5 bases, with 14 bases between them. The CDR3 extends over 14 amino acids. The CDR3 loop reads CASSLSPEQDTQYF. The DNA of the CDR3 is TGTGCCAGCAGTCTTAGCCCTGAGCAAGATACGCAGTATTTT. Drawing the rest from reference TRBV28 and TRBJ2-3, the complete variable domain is DVKVTQSSRYLVKRTGEKVFLECVQDMDHENMFWYRQDPGLGLRLIYFSYDVKMKEKGDIPEGYSVSREKKERFSLILESASTNQTSMYLCASSLSPEQDTQYFGPGTRLTVL.

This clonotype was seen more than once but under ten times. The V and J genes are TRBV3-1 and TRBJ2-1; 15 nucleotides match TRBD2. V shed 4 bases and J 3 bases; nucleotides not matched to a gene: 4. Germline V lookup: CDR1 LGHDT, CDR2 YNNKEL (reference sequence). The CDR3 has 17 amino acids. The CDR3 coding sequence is TGTGCCAGCAGCCTCGTGGGACTAGCGGGAGGCTACAATGAGCAGTTCTTC. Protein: CASSLVGLAGGYNEQFF.

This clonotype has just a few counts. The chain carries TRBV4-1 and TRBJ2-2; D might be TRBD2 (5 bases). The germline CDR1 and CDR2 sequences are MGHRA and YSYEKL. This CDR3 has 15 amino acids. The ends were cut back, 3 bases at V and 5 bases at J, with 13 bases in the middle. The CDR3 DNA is TGCGCCAGCAGCCAGGAAACTAGGGTTACCGGGGAGCTGTTTTTT. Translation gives CASSQETRVTGELFF.

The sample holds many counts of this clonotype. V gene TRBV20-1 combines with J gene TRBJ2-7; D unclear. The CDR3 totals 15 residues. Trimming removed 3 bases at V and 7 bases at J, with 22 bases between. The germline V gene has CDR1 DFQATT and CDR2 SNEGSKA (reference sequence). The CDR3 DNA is TGCAGTGCTAGGACCCCCGAACCTTTGATGAAAGAGCAGTACTTC. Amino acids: CSARTPEPLMKEQYF.